These 27 T cell receptor beta chains came from one sample sequenced in a study of cytomegalovirus exposure and HLA in healthy donors. The data were produced by immunoSEQ multiplex PCR, yet TCRdb's version contains in-frame clones alone and is incomplete. The table lists under 400,000 clones, around 90% of them singletons. Sample: PBMCs. The receptors were sampled from a man aged 25 to 40 in good health and CMV-seronegative.

This clone was detected a few times. The gene calls are TRBV5-6 and TRBJ2-7; D gene unclear. In germline, CDR1 is SGHDT, CDR2 YYEEEE. The length of the CDR3 is 13 residues. Trimming cost V 4 bases and J 5 bases, with 13 bases left between them. CDR3 sequence reads: CASSRNSPNEQYF. CDR3 sequence (DNA): TGTGCCAGCAGCCGCAACTCTCCTAACGAGCAGTACTTC. The full variable domain, in which reference TRBV5-6 and TRBJ2-7 provide the parts outside the CDR3, is DAGVTQSPTHLIKTRGQQVTLRCSPKSGHDTVSWYQQALGQGPQFIFQYYEEEERQRGNFPDRFSGHQFPNYSSELNVNALLLGDSALYLCASSRNSPNEQYFGPGTRLTVT.

This chain connects TRBV5-1 to TRBJ2-1; 10 positions agree with TRBD2. V was pared by 5 bases and J by 8 bases, with 10 bases of the junction left unmatched. Germline assignment: CDR1 SGHRS and CDR2 YFSETQ. The CDR3 sequence is 15 residues long. CDR3 region: CASRLASGGVDEQFF. In nucleotides, the CDR3 is TGCGCCAGCAGACTAGCTAGCGGGGGTGTCGATGAGCAGTTCTTC.

This clone was recorded once. The genes are TRBV4-1 and TRBJ2-5; D is possibly TRBD1 (5 bases). There are 19 residues in the CDR3. V lost 0 bases and J lost 1, with 21 bases in between. In germline, CDR1 is MGHRA, CDR2 YSYEKL. The CDR3: CASSQDLGNAVGVQETQYF. Here the CDR3 DNA reads TGCGCCAGCAGCCAAGATTTAGGTAACGCAGTAGGGGTCCAAGAGACCCAGTACTTC.

The chain joins TRBV30 to TRBJ2-2; weak D call: TRBD2 (6 bases). This CDR3 is 13 amino acids long. Germline lookup yields CDR1 GTSNPN and CDR2 SVGIG (reference sequence). Deletions cut 2 bases from V and 6 bases from J, with 10 bases between. The CDR3 is CAWSLGGPGELFF. CDR3 sequence (DNA): TGTGCCTGGAGTCTGGGGGGACCCGGGGAGCTGTTTTTT.

This clone was counted once. The junction departs from germline at one end; a sequencing error may be responsible. V gene TRBV6-5 combines with J gene TRBJ2-7, with D perhaps TRBD1 (6 bases). This CDR3 has 15 amino acids. Per germline, CDR1 MNHEY and CDR2 SVGAGI. The CDR3: CASSYSQGSSSEQYF. The CDR3 DNA sequence: TGTGCCAGCAGTTACTCACAGGGATCGTCCTCCGAGCAGTACTTC.

This chain uses TRBV6-1 with TRBJ2-5; TRBD1 aligns across 9 bases. Germline V gene data show CDR1 as MNHNS and CDR2 as SASEGT. V lost 2 bases and J lost 3; bases outside the gene matches: 7. CDR3 length: 16 amino acids. CDR3 coding DNA: TGTGCCAGCAGTGAATTCAGGACAGGGGTAGAAGAGACCCAGTACTTC. Its protein product is CASSEFRTGVEETQYF.

The V gene is TRBV2, the J gene TRBJ2-7, with D perhaps TRBD1 (6 bases). The CDR3 covers 11 residues. Germline CDR1 is SNHLY and CDR2 is FYNNEI. Between the trimmed V and J ends, which lost 6 bases and 4 bases, there was a span of 7 bases. The DNA for the CDR3 is TGTGCCAGCAGGGGGGCTTACGAGCAGTACTTC. Translating it yields CASRGAYEQYF.

The rearrangement uses TRBV6-6 and TRBJ1-4; D not resolved. The CDR3 consists of 15 residues. V gave up 4 bases and J gave up 0 bases, with 9 bases separating them. Looked up from germline, CDR1 is MNHNY and CDR2 is SVGAGI (reference sequence). The CDR3 DNA sequence: TGTGCCAGCAGTTTGATCGGTGCAACTAATGAAAAACTGTTTTTT. Translating gives CASSLIGATNEKLFF.

This clone was seen just once. V and J are TRBV6-1 and TRBJ1-1; no reliable D call. V gave up 5 bases and J gave up 11 bases, with 15 bases separating them. Per germline, CDR1 MNHNS and CDR2 SASEGT. CDR3 length equals 12 residues. In DNA form, the CDR3 reads TGTGCCAGCAGTACAGCCCCAACTAGGGCTTTCTTT. It is translated as CASSTAPTRAFF.

This rearrangement joins TRBV2 to TRBJ2-7, with 8 nucleotides matching TRBD1. Trimming took 7 bases from V and 2 from J; bases not matched to a gene: 7. The CDR3 has 14 amino acids. The germline CDR1 and CDR2 sequences are SNHLY and FYNNEI. CDR3 sequence (DNA): TGTGCCAGCACTGCGGGACAGGCACCCTACGAGCAGTACTTC. Its protein product is CASTAGQAPYEQYF.

This clone occurred a few times. The V call is TRBV19, the J call TRBJ1-1; D is unresolved. The CDR3 has 14 amino acids. Germline V gives CDR1 LNHDA, CDR2 SQIVND (reference sequence). Trimming removed 5 bases at V and 4 bases at J, with 14 bases between. The CDR3 bases are TGTGCCAGTAGTGCCGGACTCATCATCACTGAAGCTTTCTTT. This gives the protein CASSAGLIITEAFF.

This clone is a singleton in its sample. This chain joins TRBV13 and TRBJ2-6; TRBD1 matches at 10 bases. This CDR3 contains 18 residues. Per the germline V gene, CDR1 is PRHDT and CDR2 is FYEKMQ (reference sequence). J gave up 2 bases and V 5 bases, and 9 bases lay outside the gene matches. The DNA for the CDR3 is TGTGCCAGCAGCACCGACAGGGGGCCTCTGACTGGGGCCAACGTCCTGACTTTC. Protein: CASSTDRGPLTGANVLTF.

The chain combines TRBV5-5 with TRBJ2-2; 10 bases align to TRBD2. V dropped 4 bases and J dropped 6; count of bases not matched to a gene: 9. The CDR3 is 16 residues long. CDR1 is SGHKS, CDR2 YYEKEE, per germline (reference sequence). CDR3 in DNA: TGTGCCAGCAGCCCGCTAGCGGGGGCCCTGGCCGGGGAGCTGTTTTTT. Its translation is CASSPLAGALAGELFF.

This sequence joins TRBV7-2 and TRBJ1-1; 7 bases agree with TRBD1. The CDR3 spans 12 residues. Germline assignment: CDR1 SGHTA and CDR2 FQGNSA. V shed 5 bases, J shed 7 bases, and the junction held 4 bases outside the gene matches. The CDR3 DNA is TGTGCCAGCAGCGTATACAGGGGTGAAGCTTTCTTT. Translated, it gives CASSVYRGEAFF. The full variable domain, rest sourced from reference TRBV7-2 and TRBJ1-1, is GAGVSQSPSNKVTEKGKDVELRCDPISGHTALYWYRQSLGQGLEFLIYFQGNSAPDKSGLPSDRFSAERTGGSVSTLTIQRTQQEDSAVYLCASSVYRGEAFFGQGTRLTVV.

This clone was detected only once. V usage is TRBV10-2 and J usage is TRBJ2-7; TRBD1 aligns across 11 bases. Germline V lookup: CDR1 WSHSY, CDR2 SAAADI. This CDR3 comprises 13 residues. Trimming took 6 bases from V and 5 from J; bases not matched to a gene: 3. The CDR3 is CASRGQGVHEQYF. The CDR3 DNA sequence: TGCGCCAGCAGGGGACAGGGGGTCCACGAGCAGTACTTC.

This chain connects TRBV7-9 to TRBJ1-2; D is uncertain. Germline lookup yields CDR1 SEHNR and CDR2 FQNEAQ (reference sequence). The V end lost 2 bases, the J end lost 0 bases, and 10 bases lay between the germline ends. The CDR3 totals 15 residues. In DNA form, the CDR3 reads TGTGCCAGCAGCTTATTTGGCGGAGCTAACTATGGCTACACCTTC. Amino acid sequence: CASSLFGGANYGYTF. Full variable domain (rest looked up from reference TRBV7-9 and TRBJ1-2): DTGVSQNPRHKITKRGQNVTFRCDPISEHNRLYWYRQTLGQGPEFLTYFQNEAQLEKSRLLSDRFSAERPKGSFSTLEIQRTEQGDSAMYLCASSLFGGANYGYTFGSGTRLTVV.

The table lists this clone with a few counts. The rearrangement uses TRBV7-2 and TRBJ1-2; D gene ambiguous. This CDR3 has 13 amino acids. V was cut by 5 bases and J by 4 bases, with 11 bases left in between. From germline, CDR1 is SGHTA and CDR2 FQGNSA. DNA of the CDR3: TGTGCCAGCAGCCTCATGGCGGGCTATGGCTACACCTTC. It translates to CASSLMAGYGYTF.

In this sample, this clone turned up a few times. The chain joins TRBV6-1 to TRBJ1-4; no firm D call. V gave up 5 bases and J gave up 8 bases, with 9 bases separating them. The CDR3 has 12 residues. Per the germline V gene, CDR1 is MNHNS and CDR2 is SASEGT. CDR3 sequence reads: CASSTVYEKLFF. In nucleotides, the CDR3 is TGTGCCAGCAGTACAGTTTACGAAAAACTGTTTTTT.

In this sample, this clone turned up once. The genes are TRBV15 and TRBJ2-3; no firm D call. The CDR3 length is 18 residues. Trimming took off 0 bases at V and 0 bases at J, with 16 bases between the two ends. Germline loops: CDR1 LNHNV, CDR2 YYDKDF (reference sequence). The CDR3: CATSRDIRAYQSTDTQYF. In nucleotides, the CDR3 is TGTGCCACCAGCAGAGATATAAGAGCTTATCAAAGCACAGATACGCAGTATTTT.

The rearrangement joins TRBV27 to TRBJ2-6; D not resolved. Germline CDR1 reads MNHEY; CDR2 reads SMNVEV (reference sequence). Trimming stripped 3 bases from V and 1 base from J, with 16 bases between. The CDR3 is 18 amino acids. Here the CDR3 reads CASSLFAGVHSGANVLTF. CDR3 nucleotide sequence: TGTGCCAGCAGTTTGTTCGCAGGTGTCCATTCTGGGGCCAACGTCCTGACTTTC.

The chain carries TRBV7-2 and TRBJ2-2; possibly TRBD2 for D (7 bases). Between the trimmed V and J ends, which lost 5 bases and 4 bases, there was a span of 14 bases. This CDR3 spans 15 amino acids. CDR1 is SGHTA, CDR2 FQGNSA, per germline. CDR3 sequence (DNA): TGTGCCAGCAGCCCGCGGGGAGGGGGCACCGGGGAGCTGTTTTTT. This codes for CASSPRGGGTGELFF.

CDR3 bases: TGTGCCAGTAGTCTGACAGATCATAGCAATCAGCCCCAGCATTTT. As protein: CASSLTDHSNQPQHF. The gene calls are TRBV19 and TRBJ1-5, with a possible D match to TRBD1 (5 bases). This CDR3 has 15 residues. Trimming cost V 5 bases and J 0 bases, with 11 bases left between them. The germline CDR1 and CDR2 sequences are LNHDA and SQIVND (reference sequence).

This sequence joins TRBV7-8 and TRBJ1-1, with 11 bases lining up with TRBD1. This CDR3 region has 17 residues. Per the germline V gene, CDR1 is SGHVS and CDR2 is FQNEAQ. Germline trimming cut 5 bases from V and 1 base from J; bases unmatched to any gene: 9. The CDR3 nucleotides read TGTGCCAGCAGCGCCCGCGGGACAGGGGGTCCGAACACTGAAGCTTTCTTT. It codes for CASSARGTGGPNTEAFF.

This clone was seen a handful of times. The genes are TRBV5-1 and TRBJ2-2; 7 bases map to TRBD2. Trimming at V came to 4 bases and at J to 3 bases, leaving 3 bases not matched to a gene. There are 14 residues in the CDR3. In germline, CDR1 is SGHRS, CDR2 YFSETQ. This chain's CDR3 is CASSGGDYTGELFF. The DNA of the CDR3 is TGCGCCAGCAGCGGGGGGGACTACACCGGGGAGCTGTTTTTT.

As to this clone: A junction boundary mismatches the germline segment, possibly from a read error. This chain uses TRBV7-9 with TRBJ2-3, with 8 positions matching TRBD2. CDR3 length equals 11 residues. Germline loops: CDR1 SEHNR, CDR2 FQNEAQ (reference sequence). CDR3 residues: CYSGATDTQYF. DNA for the CDR3: TGCTATAGCGGGGCTACAGATACGCAGTATTTT.

This clone has only one observation. J is TRBJ1-4 and V is TRBV2, with TRBD1 as a possible D gene (6 bases). Germline V gene data show CDR1 as SNHLY and CDR2 as FYNNEI. V was shortened by 6 bases and J by 4 bases, with 12 bases between the two germline ends. This CDR3 is built from 14 residues. The CDR3 DNA reads as TGTGCCAGCAGCCCAGACAGGTATAATGAAAAACTGTTTTTT. Amino acid sequence: CASSPDRYNEKLFF. The full variable domain, with the rest looked up from reference TRBV2 and TRBJ1-4, is EPEVTQTPSHQVTQMGQEVILRCVPISNHLYFYWYRQILGQKVEFLVSFYNNEISEKSEIFDDQFSVERPDGSNFTLKIRSTKLEDSAMYFCASSPDRYNEKLFFGSGTQLSVL.

This chain joins TRBV6-6 and TRBJ2-7; a possible D gene is TRBD1 (5 bases). V lost 8 bases to trimming and J lost 2 bases, with 16 bases between them. CDR1 and CDR2 from the germline V gene are MNHNY and SVGAGI (reference sequence). This CDR3 region has 14 residues. In nucleotides, the CDR3 is TGTGCCAGCGGTCCTACGGACACCGCCTACGAGCAGTACTTC. Translated, it gives CASGPTDTAYEQYF.